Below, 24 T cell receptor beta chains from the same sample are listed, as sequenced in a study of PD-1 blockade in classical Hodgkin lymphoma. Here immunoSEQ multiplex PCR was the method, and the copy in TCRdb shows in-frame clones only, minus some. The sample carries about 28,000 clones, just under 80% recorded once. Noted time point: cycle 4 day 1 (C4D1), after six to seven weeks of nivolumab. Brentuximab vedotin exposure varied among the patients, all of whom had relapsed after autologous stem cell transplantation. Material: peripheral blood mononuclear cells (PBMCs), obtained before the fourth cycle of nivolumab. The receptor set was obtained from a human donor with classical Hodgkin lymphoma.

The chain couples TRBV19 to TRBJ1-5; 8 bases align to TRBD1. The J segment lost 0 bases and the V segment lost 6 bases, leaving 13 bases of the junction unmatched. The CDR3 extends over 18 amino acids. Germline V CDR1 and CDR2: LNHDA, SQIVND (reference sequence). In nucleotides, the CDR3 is TGTGCCAGTAGCAAGATCACAGGGGGGGTATATAGCAATCAGCCCCAGCATTTT. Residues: CASSKITGGVYSNQPQHF.

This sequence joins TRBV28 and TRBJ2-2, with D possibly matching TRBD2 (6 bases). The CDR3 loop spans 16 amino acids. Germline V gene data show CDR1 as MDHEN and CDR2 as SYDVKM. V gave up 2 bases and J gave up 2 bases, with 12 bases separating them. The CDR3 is CASSLGSSGNTGELFF. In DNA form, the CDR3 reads TGTGCCAGCAGTTTAGGTAGTAGCGGAAACACCGGGGAGCTGTTTTTT.

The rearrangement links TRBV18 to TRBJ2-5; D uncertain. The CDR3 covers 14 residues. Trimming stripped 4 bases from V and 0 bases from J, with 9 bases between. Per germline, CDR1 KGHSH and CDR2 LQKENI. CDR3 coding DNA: TGTGCCAGCTCACTTCGAAGGGACCAAGAGACCCAGTACTTC. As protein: CASSLRRDQETQYF.

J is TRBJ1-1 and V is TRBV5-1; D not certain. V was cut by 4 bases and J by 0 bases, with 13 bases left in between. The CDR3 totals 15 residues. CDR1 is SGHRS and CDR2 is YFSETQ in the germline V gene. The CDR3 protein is CASSPRGQMNTEAFF. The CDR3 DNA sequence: TGCGCCAGCAGCCCTCGAGGGCAGATGAACACTGAAGCTTTCTTT.

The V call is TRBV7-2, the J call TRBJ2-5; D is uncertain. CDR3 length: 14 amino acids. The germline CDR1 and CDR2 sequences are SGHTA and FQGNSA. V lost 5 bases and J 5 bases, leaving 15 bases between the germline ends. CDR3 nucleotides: TGTGCCAGCAGCCAGGAGCAAAGGTGGGAGACCCAGTACTTC. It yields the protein CASSQEQRWETQYF.

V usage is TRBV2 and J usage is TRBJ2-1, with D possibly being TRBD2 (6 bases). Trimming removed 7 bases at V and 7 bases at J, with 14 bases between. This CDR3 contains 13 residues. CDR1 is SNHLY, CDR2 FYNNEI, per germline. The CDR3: CASTRETANEQFF. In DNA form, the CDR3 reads TGTGCCAGCACCCGGGAGACAGCTAATGAGCAGTTCTTC.

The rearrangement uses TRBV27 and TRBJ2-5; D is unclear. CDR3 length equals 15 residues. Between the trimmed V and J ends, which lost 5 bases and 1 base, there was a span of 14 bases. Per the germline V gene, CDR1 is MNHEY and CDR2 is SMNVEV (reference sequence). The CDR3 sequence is CASSPRGRSQETQYF. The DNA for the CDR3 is TGTGCCAGCAGTCCCCGAGGACGGAGCCAAGAGACCCAGTACTTC.

CDR3 DNA: TGTGCCAGCAGTGAGGGACTAGCGGCCAGATACGAGCAGTACTTC. Translated, it gives CASSEGLAARYEQYF. J is TRBJ2-7 and V is TRBV2, with 11 bases aligning to TRBD2. J lost 4 bases, V lost 3 bases, and 5 bases had no gene match. Germline V gives CDR1 SNHLY, CDR2 FYNNEI. CDR3 length equals 15 residues.

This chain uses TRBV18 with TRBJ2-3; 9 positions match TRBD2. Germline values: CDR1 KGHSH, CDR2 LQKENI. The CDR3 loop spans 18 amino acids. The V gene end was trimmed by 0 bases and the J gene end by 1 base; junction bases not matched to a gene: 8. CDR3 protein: CASSPPSGGDGGTDTQYF. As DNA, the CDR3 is TGTGCCAGCTCACCACCTAGCGGGGGCGATGGTGGCACAGATACGCAGTATTTT.

CDR3 protein: CASSQVGLAGDEQYF. As DNA, the CDR3 is TGCGCCAGCAGCCAAGTGGGACTAGCGGGAGACGAGCAGTACTTC. This rearrangement joins TRBV4-1 to TRBJ2-7; 14 bases are shared with TRBD2. In germline, CDR1 is MGHRA, CDR2 YSYEKL. The CDR3 contains 15 residues. After removal of 1 base from V and 5 bases from J, the junction contained 1 base not matched to a gene.

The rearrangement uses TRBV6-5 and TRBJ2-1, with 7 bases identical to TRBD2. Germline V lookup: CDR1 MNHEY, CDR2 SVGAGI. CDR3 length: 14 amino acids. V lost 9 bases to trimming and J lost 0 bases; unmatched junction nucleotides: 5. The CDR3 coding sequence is TGTGCCAGAAGCGGGATGAGCTCCTACAATGAGCAGTTCTTC. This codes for CARSGMSSYNEQFF.

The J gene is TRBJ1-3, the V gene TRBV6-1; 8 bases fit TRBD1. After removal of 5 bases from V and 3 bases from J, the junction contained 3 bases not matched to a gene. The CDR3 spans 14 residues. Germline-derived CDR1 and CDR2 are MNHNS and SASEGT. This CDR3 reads CASSPGQVGNTIYF. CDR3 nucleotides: TGTGCCAGCAGTCCGGGACAGGTTGGAAACACCATATATTTT.

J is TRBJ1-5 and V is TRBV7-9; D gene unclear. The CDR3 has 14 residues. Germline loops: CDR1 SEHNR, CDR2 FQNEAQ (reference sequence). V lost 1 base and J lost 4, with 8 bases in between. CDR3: CASSLGDGNQPQHF. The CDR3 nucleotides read TGTGCCAGCAGCTTAGGTGACGGTAATCAGCCCCAGCATTTT.

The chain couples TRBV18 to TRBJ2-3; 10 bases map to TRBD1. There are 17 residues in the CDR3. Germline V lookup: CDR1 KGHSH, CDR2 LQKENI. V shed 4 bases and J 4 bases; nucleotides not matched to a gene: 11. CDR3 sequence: CASSRSGTGVIPDTQYF. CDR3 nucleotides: TGTGCCAGCTCACGATCCGGGACAGGGGTAATACCAGATACGCAGTATTTT.

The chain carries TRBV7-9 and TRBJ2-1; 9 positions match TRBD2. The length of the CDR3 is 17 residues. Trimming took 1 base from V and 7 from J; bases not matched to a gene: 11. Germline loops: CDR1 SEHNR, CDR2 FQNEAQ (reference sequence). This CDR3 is CASSLGGRASGKNEQFF. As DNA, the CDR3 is TGTGCCAGCAGCTTAGGGGGCCGGGCTAGCGGGAAAAATGAGCAGTTCTTC. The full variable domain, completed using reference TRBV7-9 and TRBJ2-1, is DTGVSQNPRHKITKRGQNVTFRCDPISEHNRLYWYRQTLGQGPEFLTYFQNEAQLEKSRLLSDRFSAERPKGSFSTLEIQRTEQGDSAMYLCASSLGGRASGKNEQFFGPGTRLTVL.

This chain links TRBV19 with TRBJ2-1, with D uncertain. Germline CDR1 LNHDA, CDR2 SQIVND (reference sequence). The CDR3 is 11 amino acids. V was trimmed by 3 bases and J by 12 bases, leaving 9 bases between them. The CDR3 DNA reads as TGTGCCAGTAGTATTTCCGATGGGCAGTTCTTC. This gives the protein CASSISDGQFF. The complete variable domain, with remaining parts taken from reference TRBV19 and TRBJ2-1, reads DGGITQSPKYLFRKEGQNVTLSCEQNLNHDAMYWYRQDPGQGLRLIYYSQIVNDFQKGDIAEGYSVSREKKESFPLTVTSAQKNPTAFYLCASSISDGQFFGPGTRLTVL.

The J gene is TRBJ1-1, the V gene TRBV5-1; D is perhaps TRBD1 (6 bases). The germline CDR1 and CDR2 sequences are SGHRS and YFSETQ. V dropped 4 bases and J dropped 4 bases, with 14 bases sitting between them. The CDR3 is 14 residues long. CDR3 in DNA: TGCGCCAGCAGCCCTGACGGACAGCCCACTGAAGCTTTCTTT. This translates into CASSPDGQPTEAFF.

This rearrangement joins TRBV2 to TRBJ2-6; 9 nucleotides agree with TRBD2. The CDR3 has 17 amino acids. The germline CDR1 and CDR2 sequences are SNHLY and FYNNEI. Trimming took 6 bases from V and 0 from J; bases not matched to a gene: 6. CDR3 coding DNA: TGTGCCAGCAGGGGACTAGCCGCCTTCTCTGGGGCCAACGTCCTGACTTTC. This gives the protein CASRGLAAFSGANVLTF.

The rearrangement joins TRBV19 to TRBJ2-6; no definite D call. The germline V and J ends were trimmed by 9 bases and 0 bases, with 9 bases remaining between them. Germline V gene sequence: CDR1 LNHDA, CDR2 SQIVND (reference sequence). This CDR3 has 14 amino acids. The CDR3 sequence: CASDQNSGANVLTF. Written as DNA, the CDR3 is TGTGCCAGCGATCAGAACTCTGGGGCCAACGTCCTGACTTTC. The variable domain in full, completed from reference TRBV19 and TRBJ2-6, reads DGGITQSPKYLFRKEGQNVTLSCEQNLNHDAMYWYRQDPGQGLRLIYYSQIVNDFQKGDIAEGYSVSREKKESFPLTVTSAQKNPTAFYLCASDQNSGANVLTFGAGSRLTVL.

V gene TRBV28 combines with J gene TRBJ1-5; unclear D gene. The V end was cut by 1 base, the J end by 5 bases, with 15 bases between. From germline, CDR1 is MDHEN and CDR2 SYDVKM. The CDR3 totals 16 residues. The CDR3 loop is CASSLFSWGKDQPQHF. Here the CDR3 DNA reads TGTGCCAGCAGTTTATTTAGTTGGGGAAAGGATCAGCCCCAGCATTTT.

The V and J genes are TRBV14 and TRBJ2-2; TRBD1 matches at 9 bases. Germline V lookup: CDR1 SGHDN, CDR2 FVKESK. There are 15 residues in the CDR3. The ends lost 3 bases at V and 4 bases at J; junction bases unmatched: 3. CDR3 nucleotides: TGTGCCAGCAGCCAGGGACAGGGAGGCACCGGGGAGCTGTTTTTT. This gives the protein CASSQGQGGTGELFF.

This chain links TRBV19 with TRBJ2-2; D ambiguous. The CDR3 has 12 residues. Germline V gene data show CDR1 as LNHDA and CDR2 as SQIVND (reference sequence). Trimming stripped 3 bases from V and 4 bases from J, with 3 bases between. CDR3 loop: CASSIGTGELFF. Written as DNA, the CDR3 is TGTGCCAGTAGTATCGGCACCGGGGAGCTGTTTTTT.

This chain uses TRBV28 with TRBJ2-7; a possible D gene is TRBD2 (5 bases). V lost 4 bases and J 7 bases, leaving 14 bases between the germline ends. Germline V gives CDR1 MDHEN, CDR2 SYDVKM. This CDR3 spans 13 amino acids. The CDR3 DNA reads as TGTGCCAGCAGTTATAGGGAGACGGGAGAGCAGTACTTC. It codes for CASSYRETGEQYF.

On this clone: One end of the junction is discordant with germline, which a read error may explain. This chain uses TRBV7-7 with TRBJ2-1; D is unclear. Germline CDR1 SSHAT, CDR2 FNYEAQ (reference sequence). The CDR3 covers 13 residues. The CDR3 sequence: CASSLSVSSEQFF. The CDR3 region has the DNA TGTGCTAGCAGCTTATCCGTCTCCTCTGAGCAGTTCTTC.